The 9 T cell receptor beta chains below come from one sample, sequenced in a study of PD-L1 blockade in urothelial cancer. Sequencing used immunoSEQ multiplex PCR; TCRdb keeps in-frame clones, though not all of them. This sample has around 82,000 clones, with less than 90% found just once. Time point in this sample: pretreatment peripheral blood. The sample here was PBMCs, taken around atezolizumab (anti-PD-L1) treatment. The receptors originated from a man aged 60 to 75 with urothelial cancer.

This rearrangement joins TRBV29-1 to TRBJ2-4, with D possibly matching TRBD1 (6 bases). The V end was cut by 6 bases, the J end by 8 bases, with 29 bases between. Looked up from germline, CDR1 is SQVTM and CDR2 is ANQGSEA. There are 17 residues in the CDR3. This CDR3 reads CSVAPHSGTPVSDIQYF. Written as DNA, the CDR3 is TGCAGCGTCGCTCCACATTCCGGGACACCGGTGTCAGACATTCAGTACTTC.

The V gene is TRBV30, the J gene TRBJ2-1, with 7 bases that match TRBD2. Germline assignment: CDR1 GTSNPN and CDR2 SVGIG (reference sequence). Trimming took 7 bases from V and 1 from J; bases not matched to a gene: 4. CDR3 length equals 13 residues. The CDR3 region is CASLADSYNEQFF. The DNA for the CDR3 is TGTGCCTCCCTAGCGGATTCCTACAATGAGCAGTTCTTC.

This chain connects TRBV5-5 to TRBJ1-1; unclear D gene. Per germline, CDR1 SGHKS and CDR2 YYEKEE (reference sequence). V was cut by 2 bases and J by 1 base, with 6 bases left in between. This CDR3 comprises 13 residues. CDR3 amino acids: CASSFHRNTEAFF. The CDR3, as DNA: TGTGCCAGCAGCTTTCATAGGAACACTGAAGCTTTCTTT.

V usage is TRBV10-3 and J usage is TRBJ1-1; D may be TRBD1 (6 bases). Germline values: CDR1 ENHRY, CDR2 SYGVKD. Trimming left V 4 bases short and J 5 bases short, with 20 bases between. This CDR3 is 16 amino acids long. The CDR3 DNA reads TGTGCCATCAGTGGGACGAAAGGCGGGGGCGGGACTGAAGCTTTCTTT. Residues: CAISGTKGGGGTEAFF.

This clone was recorded once. This chain connects TRBV6-1 to TRBJ2-6; maybe TRBD1 (5 bases). V lost 5 bases, J lost 1 base, and 9 bases lay in between. Germline CDR1 and CDR2: MNHNS and SASEGT. The CDR3 contains 15 residues. CDR3 nucleotides: TGTGCCAGCAGTCAGGGTGGATCTGGGGCCAACGTCCTGACTTTC. Encoded protein: CASSQGGSGANVLTF.

J is TRBJ1-2 and V is TRBV27; 8 positions agree with TRBD1. The CDR3 length is 13 residues. V was clipped by 6 bases and J by 6 bases; unmatched bases: 6. Germline V gene data show CDR1 as MNHEY and CDR2 as SMNVEV (reference sequence). The CDR3, as DNA: TGTGCCAGCAGCCCAGGGGGCGCGAATGGCTACACCTTC. Translated: CASSPGGANGYTF.

The rearrangement links TRBV10-2 to TRBJ2-3; TRBD2 matches 12 bases. The CDR3 length is 16 residues. Losses at the gene ends were 6 bases for V and 0 bases for J; bases not matched to a gene: 4. Germline V gene sequence: CDR1 WSHSY, CDR2 SAAADI. The CDR3 loop reads CASRPTSGGSTDTQYF. DNA of the CDR3: TGCGCCAGCAGACCCACTAGCGGGGGGAGCACAGATACGCAGTATTTT.

The gene calls are TRBV28 and TRBJ1-3; 11 bases are a match to TRBD1. CDR1 is MDHEN and CDR2 is SYDVKM in the germline V gene. The junction had 8 bases not matched to a gene; V was cut back by 4 bases and J by 6 bases. The length of the CDR3 is 16 residues. The CDR3 sequence is CASSSTGQGGANTIYF. DNA for the CDR3: TGTGCCAGCAGTTCAACGGGACAGGGGGGTGCAAACACCATATATTTT.

The chain has TRBV2 and TRBJ1-2; 7 nucleotides line up with TRBD1. There are 13 residues in the CDR3. Per germline, CDR1 SNHLY and CDR2 FYNNEI. Trimming cost V 6 bases and J 4 bases; bases outside gene matches: 5. DNA of the CDR3: TGTGCCAGCAGCACAGGGGTGAGCTATGGCTACACCTTC. Translated: CASSTGVSYGYTF.